This T cell receptor beta chain came from a study of T cell repertoires in cytomegalovirus infection. Overall study: Both a matching HLA type and CMV infection were indicated by public TCR beta signatures.

This clonotype showed up just a few times. Its antigen is unknown. The study, taken as a whole, reports: Cumulated frequencies of public TCR beta families served to identify carriers of CMV plus the relevant HLA.

The CDR3 totals 18 residues. Per the germline V gene, CDR1 is LGHNA and CDR2 is YSLEER. Trimming took 0 bases from V and 0 from J, leaving 14 bases between them. TCRdb called the reads again in MiXCR, with one record for every CDR3 protein. The sample shows hundreds of thousands of distinct CDR3 sequences, roughly 46% of them seen only once. This TCR was sampled from a human donor in good health (CMV status not recorded). Some clones in this sample may be carry-over from other donors' samples. Sequenced material: cultured PBMCs, taken from culture after CMV antigen stimulation. The rearrangement links TRBV4-3 to TRBJ1-4; tentative D call: TRBD1 (6 bases). CDR3 sequence: CASSQDLLWTATNEKLFF. The CDR3 DNA sequence: TGCGCCAGCAGCCAAGATCTTCTCTGGACAGCAACTAATGAAAAACTGTTTTTT.